These 27 T cell receptor beta chains were all obtained from the same sample, sequenced in a study of cytomegalovirus exposure and HLA in healthy donors. Both 60 Vbeta primers and 13 Jbeta primers went into the PCR. The assay was immunoSEQ multiplex PCR, and TCRdb's table has in-frame clones only and misses some. The sample comprises 110,000 or so clones, about 81% of which are singletons, and more than 1.5% rests with the top ten. Sequenced sample: PBMCs. All receptors derive from a man in his forties in good health and CMV-seronegative.

This rearrangement joins TRBV7-2 to TRBJ2-2, with D hard to call. This CDR3 comprises 13 residues. Germline assignment: CDR1 SGHTA and CDR2 FQGNSA. V lost 5 bases to trimming and J lost 1 base, with 5 bases between them. The DNA for the CDR3 is TGTGCCAGCAGCCCCCGGAACACCGGGGAGCTGTTTTTT. This codes for CASSPRNTGELFF. The full variable domain, its missing parts supplied by reference TRBV7-2 and TRBJ2-2, is GAGVSQSPSNKVTEKGKDVELRCDPISGHTALYWYRQSLGQGLEFLIYFQGNSAPDKSGLPSDRFSAERTGGSVSTLTIQRTQQEDSAVYLCASSPRNTGELFFGEGSRLTVL.

The chain combines TRBV7-8 with TRBJ1-1; no definite D call. V was shortened by 2 bases and J by 3 bases, with 10 bases between the two germline ends. The CDR3 covers 14 residues. Germline V gene data show CDR1 as SGHVS and CDR2 as FQNEAQ. Written as DNA, the CDR3 is TGTGCCAGCAGCTTATACGAGTTAGACACTGAAGCTTTCTTT. It translates to CASSLYELDTEAFF.

The chain has TRBV19 and TRBJ2-5; 8 bases map to TRBD1. Trimming took 10 bases from V and 7 from J; bases not matched to a gene: 8. CDR1 LNHDA and CDR2 SQIVND come from the germline V gene (reference sequence). The CDR3 length is 12 residues. The CDR3 here is CATTKDRVTQYF. CDR3 nucleotide sequence: TGTGCCACTACCAAGGACAGGGTGACCCAGTACTTC.

This chain's CDR3 is CSVGAATNTEAFF. The CDR3 DNA reads TGCAGCGTTGGAGCGGCCACGAACACTGAAGCTTTCTTT. The gene calls are TRBV29-1 and TRBJ1-1; D is ambiguous. The CDR3 runs 13 residues. Trimming took 4 bases from V and 1 from J, leaving 10 bases between them. From germline, CDR1 is SQVTM and CDR2 ANQGSEA.

This clone appeared a few times. V is TRBV27 and J is TRBJ2-1, with 7 bases fitting TRBD1. The V and J ends lost 7 bases and 4 bases, in that order; junction bases with no gene match: 4. The CDR3 extends over 13 amino acids. CDR1 and CDR2 from the germline V gene are MNHEY and SMNVEV (reference sequence). The CDR3 sequence: CASTRTGYNEQFF. CDR3 sequence (DNA): TGTGCCAGCACCCGGACAGGATACAATGAGCAGTTCTTC.

This sequence joins TRBV5-4 and TRBJ2-1; 8 positions agree with TRBD1. Germline V CDR1 and CDR2: SGHNT, YYREEE (reference sequence). The CDR3 is made up of 15 amino acids. The junction had 13 bases not matched to a gene; V was cut back by 4 bases and J by 10 bases. The CDR3 is CASSVGQGPLREQFF. The DNA of the CDR3 is TGTGCCAGCAGCGTCGGACAGGGACCTTTACGCGAGCAGTTCTTC.

The chain recombines TRBV2 with TRBJ1-2; TRBD1 matches at 8 bases. This CDR3 is built from 14 residues. Germline lookup yields CDR1 SNHLY and CDR2 FYNNEI. The ends lost 8 bases at V and 5 bases at J; junction bases unmatched: 10. The CDR3 is CASGRDRGVYGYTF. CDR3 nucleotides: TGTGCCAGCGGCCGCGACAGGGGAGTATATGGCTACACCTTC.

J is TRBJ2-2 and V is TRBV6-5; perhaps TRBD2 as D (6 bases). Germline CDR1 reads MNHEY; CDR2 reads SVGAGI. The CDR3 loop spans 14 amino acids. Trimming removed 4 bases from V and 7 bases from J, with 13 bases in between. This CDR3 reads CASSWGRLDGELFF. The CDR3 bases are TGTGCCAGCAGTTGGGGGAGGTTGGACGGGGAGCTGTTTTTT.

This clone was counted only a few times. V usage is TRBV28 and J usage is TRBJ2-1; 9 nucleotides agree with TRBD2. The CDR3 has 14 residues. Trimming at V came to 3 bases and at J to 10 bases, leaving 7 bases not matched to a gene. Germline CDR1 reads MDHEN; CDR2 reads SYDVKM. The CDR3 DNA reads TGTGCCAGCAGTTTGGAGGGACTAGCCCAAGAGCAGTTCTTC. It yields the protein CASSLEGLAQEQFF.

This chain joins TRBV21-1 and TRBJ1-1; the DNA was not compared with TRBD1, the D call given in the table. TRBV21-1 is a listed pseudogene. This CDR3 has 16 residues. The CDR3 region has the DNA TGTGCCAGCAGCAGGGGGTCGGACAGGGGGAGCACTGAAGCTTTCTTT. Translating gives CASSRGSDRGSTEAFF.

The chain combines TRBV6-4 with TRBJ1-1; D is uncertain. Trimming took 1 base from V and 3 from J, leaving 9 bases between them. Germline CDR1 is MRHNA and CDR2 is SNTAGT. The CDR3 is 14 amino acids. The CDR3: CASSDYPRYTEAFF. The CDR3 DNA is TGTGCCAGCAGTGACTACCCGAGGTACACTGAAGCTTTCTTT.

This clone was seen just once. The CDR3 sequence is CASSEGLRETQYF. CDR3 nucleotides: TGCGCCAGCAGTGAGGGACTCCGGGAGACCCAGTACTTC. The chain carries TRBV10-2 and TRBJ2-5; tentatively, D is TRBD2 (5 bases). Germline V gene data show CDR1 as WSHSY and CDR2 as SAAADI. The CDR3 runs 13 residues. V lost 2 bases and J lost 5, with 9 bases in between.

V is TRBV15 and J is TRBJ1-4; no firm D call. This CDR3 region has 15 residues. V lost 0 bases and J 4 bases, leaving 9 bases between the germline ends. CDR1 is LNHNV and CDR2 is YYDKDF in the germline V gene (reference sequence). The CDR3 is CATSRDSRFNEKLFF. The CDR3 bases are TGTGCCACCAGCAGAGATTCACGGTTTAATGAAAAACTGTTTTTT.

Comment on this clone: A read error may account for a junction end that differs from germline. The chain joins TRBV6-1 to TRBJ1-4; the match to TRBD1 covers 7 bases. Germline V CDR1 and CDR2: MNHNS, SASEGT. The CDR3 consists of 14 residues. CDR3 in amino acids: CASREGRGNEKLFF. DNA for the CDR3: TGTGCCAGCAGGGAAGGCAGGGGGAATGAAAAACTGTTTTTT.

The chain carries TRBV5-4 and TRBJ2-5, with D perhaps TRBD2 (5 bases). TRBJ2-7 matches the DNA end more closely, so the J call is doubtful. This CDR3 contains 14 residues. Per the germline V gene, CDR1 is SGHNT and CDR2 is YYREEE (reference sequence). The CDR3 loop reads CASSLYSVQNEQYF. CDR3 sequence (DNA): TGTGCCAGCAGCTTGTATAGCGTTCAGAACGAGCAGTACTTC.

The genes are TRBV5-1 and TRBJ1-1; no clear D. V dropped 4 bases and J dropped 1 base, with 8 bases sitting between them. The CDR3 runs 13 residues. The germline V gene encodes CDR1 SGHRS and CDR2 YFSETQ. CDR3 nucleotides: TGCGCCAGCAGCCTTTTAGAGAACACTGAAGCTTTCTTT. Amino acids: CASSLLENTEAFF.

The V and J genes are TRBV29-1 and TRBJ2-5, with a possible D match to TRBD1 (6 bases). This CDR3 region has 11 residues. Germline values: CDR1 SQVTM, CDR2 ANQGSEA. CDR3 region: CVVAGDETQYF. DNA of the CDR3: TGCGTAGTAGCAGGGGACGAGACCCAGTACTTC.

CDR3 sequence: CASSLGFGTGSHGYTF. CDR3 bases: TGTGCCAGCAGCTTAGGCTTCGGGACAGGGTCTCATGGCTACACCTTC. The V gene is TRBV7-8, the J gene TRBJ1-2; 9 positions agree with TRBD1. Germline V gene lookup returns CDR1 SGHVS and CDR2 FQNEAQ. V lost 1 base to trimming and J lost 6 bases; unmatched junction nucleotides: 9. This CDR3 has 16 amino acids. The complete variable domain, with remaining parts taken from reference TRBV7-8 and TRBJ1-2, reads GAGVSQSPRYKVAKRGQDVALRCDPISGHVSLFWYQQALGQGPEFLTYFQNEAQLDKSGLPSDRFFAERPEGSVSTLKIQRTQQEDSAVYLCASSLGFGTGSHGYTFGSGTRLTVV.

Only a few counts were recorded for this clone. This chain joins TRBV2 and TRBJ2-5; TRBD1 is a possible D gene (5 bases). Germline values: CDR1 SNHLY, CDR2 FYNNEI. Trimming took off 3 bases at V and 1 base at J, with 12 bases between the two ends. The CDR3 is made up of 15 amino acids. The CDR3: CASSESATVQETQYF. CDR3 in DNA: TGTGCCAGCAGTGAGTCAGCGACAGTCCAAGAGACCCAGTACTTC.

This rearrangement joins TRBV7-2 to TRBJ2-5; D possibly corresponds to TRBD2 (6 bases). Germline V gene sequence: CDR1 SGHTA, CDR2 FQGNSA. V lost 4 bases to trimming and J lost 7 bases, with 16 bases between them. This CDR3 region has 14 residues. DNA for the CDR3: TGTGCCAGCAGCTCCCCGGGGACTCCGGGGACCCAGTACTTC. As protein: CASSSPGTPGTQYF.

The chain combines TRBV19 with TRBJ2-7; TRBD2 matches 9 bases. The CDR3 has 14 amino acids. After removal of 3 bases from V and 4 bases from J, the junction contained 4 bases not matched to a gene. Germline loops: CDR1 LNHDA, CDR2 SQIVND (reference sequence). CDR3 nucleotides: TGTGCCAGTAGTATGGCTAGCGGGACATACGAGCAGTACTTC. The encoded protein is CASSMASGTYEQYF. The full variable domain, with the rest looked up from reference TRBV19 and TRBJ2-7, is DGGITQSPKYLFRKEGQNVTLSCEQNLNHDAMYWYRQDPGQGLRLIYYSQIVNDFQKGDIAEGYSVSREKKESFPLTVTSAQKNPTAFYLCASSMASGTYEQYFGPGTRLTVT.

Relative to its sample, this clone is medium-sized. In DNA form, the CDR3 reads TGCGCCAGCAGCTTGGATTCCCCCGCCCTCGGCGAGCAGTACTTC. Translated, it gives CASSLDSPALGEQYF. The chain employs TRBV5-1 and TRBJ2-7, with D unresolved. Deletions cut 0 bases from V and 6 bases from J, with 16 bases between. This CDR3 comprises 15 residues. The germline CDR1 and CDR2 sequences are SGHRS and YFSETQ.

The rearrangement uses TRBV7-2 and TRBJ2-5; tentatively, D is TRBD1 (6 bases). From germline, CDR1 is SGHTA and CDR2 FQGNSA. CDR3 size: 15 residues. V lost 4 bases to trimming and J lost 5 bases, with 17 bases between them. Here the CDR3 reads CASSWRSSTGETQYF. The CDR3, as DNA: TGTGCCAGCAGCTGGAGGTCCTCAACAGGGGAGACCCAGTACTTC.

This chain links TRBV5-4 with TRBJ2-7, with 9 bases lining up with TRBD2. CDR3 length: 16 amino acids. Germline V gene sequence: CDR1 SGHNT, CDR2 YYREEE (reference sequence). V lost 6 bases to trimming and J lost 0 bases; unmatched junction nucleotides: 10. The CDR3 DNA reads as TGTGCCAGCAACCAAGGGAGCGGGGGGAGCTCCTACGAGCAGTACTTC. It yields the protein CASNQGSGGSSYEQYF.

The V gene is TRBV5-1, the J gene TRBJ2-1; no firm D call. CDR1 is SGHRS and CDR2 is YFSETQ in the germline V gene. With 0 bases removed from V and 8 bases from J, the gap between germline ends came to 12 bases. The CDR3 length is 14 residues. The CDR3 loop reads CASSLVAGFDEQFF. The CDR3 DNA sequence: TGCGCCAGCAGCTTGGTTGCAGGTTTCGATGAGCAGTTCTTC.

J is TRBJ2-3 and V is TRBV2, with a weak D call TRBD2 (5 bases). V was cut by 8 bases and J by 5 bases, with 11 bases left in between. The V gene's germline CDR1 is SNHLY and CDR2 FYNNEI. The CDR3 length is 12 residues. DNA for the CDR3: TGTGCCAGCGGATCGGCGGGAGATACGCAGTATTTT. It encodes CASGSAGDTQYF.

The gene calls are TRBV19 and TRBJ1-5, with 10 bases aligning to TRBD1. The CDR3 runs 15 residues. Per the germline V gene, CDR1 is LNHDA and CDR2 is SQIVND (reference sequence). V lost 1 base, J lost 6 bases, and 3 bases stayed unmatched. CDR3 DNA: TGTGCCAGTAGTATAGGACAGGGGGCTTCTCAGCCCCAGCATTTT. This gives the protein CASSIGQGASQPQHF.